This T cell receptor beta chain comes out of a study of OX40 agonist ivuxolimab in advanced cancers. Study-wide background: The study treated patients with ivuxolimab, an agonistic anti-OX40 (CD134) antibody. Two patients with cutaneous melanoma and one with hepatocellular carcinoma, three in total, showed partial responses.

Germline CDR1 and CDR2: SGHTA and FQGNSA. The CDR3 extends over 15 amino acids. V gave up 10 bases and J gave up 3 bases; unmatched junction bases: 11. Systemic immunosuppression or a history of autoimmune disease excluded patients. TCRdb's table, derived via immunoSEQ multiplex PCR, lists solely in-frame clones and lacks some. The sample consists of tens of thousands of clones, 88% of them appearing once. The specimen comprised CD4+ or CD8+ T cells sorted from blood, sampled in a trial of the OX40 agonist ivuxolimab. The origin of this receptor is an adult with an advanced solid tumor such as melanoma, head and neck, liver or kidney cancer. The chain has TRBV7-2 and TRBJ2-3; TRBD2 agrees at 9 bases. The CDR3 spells CATQPRGGATDTQYF. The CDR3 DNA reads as TGTGCCACCCAACCTCGCGGGGGGGCAACAGATACGCAGTATTTT.